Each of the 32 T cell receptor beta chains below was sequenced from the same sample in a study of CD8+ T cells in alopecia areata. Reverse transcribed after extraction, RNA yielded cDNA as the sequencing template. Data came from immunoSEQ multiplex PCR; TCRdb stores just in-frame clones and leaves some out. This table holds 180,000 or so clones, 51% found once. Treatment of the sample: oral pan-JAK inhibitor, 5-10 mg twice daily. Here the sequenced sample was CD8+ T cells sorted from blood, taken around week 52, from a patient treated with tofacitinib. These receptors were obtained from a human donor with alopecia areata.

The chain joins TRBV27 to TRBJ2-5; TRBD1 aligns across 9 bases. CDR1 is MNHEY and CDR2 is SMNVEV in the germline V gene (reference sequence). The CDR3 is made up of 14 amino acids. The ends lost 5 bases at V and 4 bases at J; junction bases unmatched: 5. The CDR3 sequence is CASSPDRGRETQYF. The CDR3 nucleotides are TGTGCCAGCAGTCCGGACAGGGGTAGAGAGACCCAGTACTTC.

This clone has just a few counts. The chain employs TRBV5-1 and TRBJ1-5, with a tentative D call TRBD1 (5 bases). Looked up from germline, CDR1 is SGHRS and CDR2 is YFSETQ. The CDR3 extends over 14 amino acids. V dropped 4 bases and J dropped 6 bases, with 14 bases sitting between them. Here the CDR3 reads CASSPGAEPQPQHF. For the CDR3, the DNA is TGCGCCAGCAGCCCCGGGGCAGAGCCTCAGCCCCAGCATTTT.

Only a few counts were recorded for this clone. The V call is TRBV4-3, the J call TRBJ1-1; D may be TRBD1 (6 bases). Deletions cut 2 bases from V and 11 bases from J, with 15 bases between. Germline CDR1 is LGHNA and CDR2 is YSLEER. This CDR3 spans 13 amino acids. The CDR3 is CASSQPPGDMAFF. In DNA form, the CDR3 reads TGCGCCAGCAGCCAACCTCCAGGGGACATGGCTTTCTTT.

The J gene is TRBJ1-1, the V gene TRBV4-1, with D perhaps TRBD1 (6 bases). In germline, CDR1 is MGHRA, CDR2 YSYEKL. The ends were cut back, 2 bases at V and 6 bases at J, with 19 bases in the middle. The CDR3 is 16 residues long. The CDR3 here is CASSQLPEGGGPEAFF. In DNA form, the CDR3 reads TGCGCCAGCAGCCAACTCCCGGAGGGCGGGGGGCCTGAAGCTTTCTTT.

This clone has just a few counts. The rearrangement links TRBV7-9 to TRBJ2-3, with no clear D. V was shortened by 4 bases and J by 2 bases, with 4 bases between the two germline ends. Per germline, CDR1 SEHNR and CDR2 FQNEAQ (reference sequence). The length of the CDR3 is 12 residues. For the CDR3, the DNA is TGTGCCAGCAGCTATAACACAGATACGCAGTATTTT. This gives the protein CASSYNTDTQYF.

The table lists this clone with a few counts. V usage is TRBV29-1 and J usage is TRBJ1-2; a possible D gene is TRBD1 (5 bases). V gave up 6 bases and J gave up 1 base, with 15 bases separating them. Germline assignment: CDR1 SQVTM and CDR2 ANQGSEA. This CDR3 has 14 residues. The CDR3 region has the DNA TGCAGCGTCGGCCCCGACAGCTTTAACTATGGCTACACCTTC. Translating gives CSVGPDSFNYGYTF. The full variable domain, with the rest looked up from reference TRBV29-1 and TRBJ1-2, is SAVISQKPSRDICQRGTSLTIQCQVDSQVTMMFWYRQQPGQSLTLIATANQGSEATYESGFVIDKFPISRPNLTFSTLTVSNMSPEDSSIYLCSVGPDSFNYGYTFGSGTRLTVV.

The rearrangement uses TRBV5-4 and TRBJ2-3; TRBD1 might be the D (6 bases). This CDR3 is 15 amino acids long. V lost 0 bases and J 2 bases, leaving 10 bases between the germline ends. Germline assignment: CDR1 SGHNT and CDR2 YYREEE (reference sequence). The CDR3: CASSLAWTDTDTQYF. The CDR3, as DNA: TGTGCCAGCAGCTTGGCGTGGACAGACACAGATACGCAGTATTTT.

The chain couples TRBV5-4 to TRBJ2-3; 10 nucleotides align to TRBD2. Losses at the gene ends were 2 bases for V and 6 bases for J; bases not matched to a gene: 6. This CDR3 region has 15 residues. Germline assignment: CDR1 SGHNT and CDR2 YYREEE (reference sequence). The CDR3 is CASSLAGGPGDTQYF. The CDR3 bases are TGTGCCAGCAGCTTAGCGGGGGGGCCAGGGGATACGCAGTATTTT.

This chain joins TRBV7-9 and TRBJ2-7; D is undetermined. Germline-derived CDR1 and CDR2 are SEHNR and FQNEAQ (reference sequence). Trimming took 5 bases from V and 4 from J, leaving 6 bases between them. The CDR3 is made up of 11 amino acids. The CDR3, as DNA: TGTGCCAGCAGCACACCTTACGAGCAGTACTTC. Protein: CASSTPYEQYF. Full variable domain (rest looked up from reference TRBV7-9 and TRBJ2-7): DTGVSQNPRHKITKRGQNVTFRCDPISEHNRLYWYRQTLGQGPEFLTYFQNEAQLEKSRLLSDRFSAERPKGSFSTLEIQRTEQGDSAMYLCASSTPYEQYFGPGTRLTVT.

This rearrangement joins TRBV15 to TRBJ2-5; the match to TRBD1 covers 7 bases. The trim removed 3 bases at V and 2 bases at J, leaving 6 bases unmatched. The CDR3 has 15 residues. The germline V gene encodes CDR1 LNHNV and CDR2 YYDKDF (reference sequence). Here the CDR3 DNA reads TGTGCCACCAGCAGGTGGACAGGCCGGCAAGAGACCCAGTACTTC. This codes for CATSRWTGRQETQYF.

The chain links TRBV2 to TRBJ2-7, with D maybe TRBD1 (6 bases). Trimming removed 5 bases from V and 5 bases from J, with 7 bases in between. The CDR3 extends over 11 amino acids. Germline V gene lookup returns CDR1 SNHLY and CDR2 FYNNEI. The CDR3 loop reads CASSPGDEQYF. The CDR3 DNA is TGTGCCAGCAGTCCAGGGGACGAGCAGTACTTC.

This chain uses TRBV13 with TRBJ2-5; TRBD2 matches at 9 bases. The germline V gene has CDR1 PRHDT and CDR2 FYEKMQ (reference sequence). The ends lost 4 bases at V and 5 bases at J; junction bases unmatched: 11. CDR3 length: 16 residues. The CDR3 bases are TGTGCCAGCAGCTACCGCGGCGGGGGGGCCCAGGAGACCCAGTACTTC. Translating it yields CASSYRGGGAQETQYF.

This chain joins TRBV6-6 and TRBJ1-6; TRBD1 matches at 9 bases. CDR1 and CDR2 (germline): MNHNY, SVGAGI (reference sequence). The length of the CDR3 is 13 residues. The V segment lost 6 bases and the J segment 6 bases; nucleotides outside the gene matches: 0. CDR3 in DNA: TGTGCCAGCAGGACAGGGGGTAATTCACCCCTCCACTTT. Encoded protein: CASRTGGNSPLHF.

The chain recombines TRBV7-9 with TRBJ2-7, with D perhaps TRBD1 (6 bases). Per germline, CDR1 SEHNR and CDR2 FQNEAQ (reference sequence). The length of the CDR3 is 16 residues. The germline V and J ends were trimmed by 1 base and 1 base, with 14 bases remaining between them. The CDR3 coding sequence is TGTGCCAGCAGCTTAGACACCGACAGGCCGTCCTACGAGCAGTACTTC. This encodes CASSLDTDRPSYEQYF.

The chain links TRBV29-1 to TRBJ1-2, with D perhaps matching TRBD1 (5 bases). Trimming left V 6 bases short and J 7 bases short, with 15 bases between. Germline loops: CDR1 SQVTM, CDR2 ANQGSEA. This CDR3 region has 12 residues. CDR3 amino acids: CSVEVEGLGYTF. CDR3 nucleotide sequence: TGCAGCGTGGAGGTGGAGGGGCTTGGCTACACCTTC.

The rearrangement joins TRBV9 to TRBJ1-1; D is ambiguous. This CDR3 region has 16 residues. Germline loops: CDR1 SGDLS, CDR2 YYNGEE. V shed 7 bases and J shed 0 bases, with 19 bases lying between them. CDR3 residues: CASARTGELMNTEAFF. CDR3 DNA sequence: TGTGCCAGCGCCCGGACGGGAGAGTTGATGAACACTGAAGCTTTCTTT.

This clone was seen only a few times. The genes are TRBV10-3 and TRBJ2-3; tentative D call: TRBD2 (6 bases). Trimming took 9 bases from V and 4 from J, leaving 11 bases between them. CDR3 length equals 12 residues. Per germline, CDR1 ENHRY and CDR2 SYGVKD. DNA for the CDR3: TGTGCCATTACGGGAGATGCAGATACGCAGTATTTT. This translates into CAITGDADTQYF.

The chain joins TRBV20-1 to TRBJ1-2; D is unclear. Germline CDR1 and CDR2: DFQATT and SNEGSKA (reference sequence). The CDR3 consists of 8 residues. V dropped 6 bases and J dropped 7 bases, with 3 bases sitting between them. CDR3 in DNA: TGCAGTGCACCTGGCTACACCTTC. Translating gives CSAPGYTF.

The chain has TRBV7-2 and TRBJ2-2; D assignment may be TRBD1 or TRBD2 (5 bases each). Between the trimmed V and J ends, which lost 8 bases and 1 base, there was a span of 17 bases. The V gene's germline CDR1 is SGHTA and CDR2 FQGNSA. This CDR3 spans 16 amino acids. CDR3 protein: CASRGVGTENTGELFF. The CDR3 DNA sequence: TGTGCCAGCCGGGGAGTCGGGACGGAGAACACCGGGGAGCTGTTTTTT.

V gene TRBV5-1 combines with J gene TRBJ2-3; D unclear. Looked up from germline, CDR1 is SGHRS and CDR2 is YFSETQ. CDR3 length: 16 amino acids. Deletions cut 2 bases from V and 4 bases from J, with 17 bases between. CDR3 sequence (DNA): TGCGCCAGCAGCTTCCAAACCCTAGAAAACCCAGATACGCAGTATTTT. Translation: CASSFQTLENPDTQYF.

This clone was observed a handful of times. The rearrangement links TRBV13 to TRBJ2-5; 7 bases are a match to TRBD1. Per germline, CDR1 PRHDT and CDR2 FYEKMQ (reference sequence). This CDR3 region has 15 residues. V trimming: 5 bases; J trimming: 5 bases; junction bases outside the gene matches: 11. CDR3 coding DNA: TGTGCCAGCAGCATCACCGGGACAGCCGGTGAGACCCAGTACTTC. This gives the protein CASSITGTAGETQYF. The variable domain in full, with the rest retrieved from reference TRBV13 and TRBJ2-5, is AAGVIQSPRHLIKEKRETATLKCYPIPRHDTVYWYQQGPGQDPQFLISFYEKMQSDKGSIPDRFSAQQFSDYHSELNMSSLELGDSALYFCASSITGTAGETQYFGPGTRLLVL.

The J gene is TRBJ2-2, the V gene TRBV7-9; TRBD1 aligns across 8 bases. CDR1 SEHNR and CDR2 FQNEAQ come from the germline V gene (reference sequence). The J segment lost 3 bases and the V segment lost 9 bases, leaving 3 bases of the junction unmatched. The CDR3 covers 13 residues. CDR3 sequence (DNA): TGTGCCAGTGACAGGGGCGACACCGGGGAGCTGTTTTTT. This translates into CASDRGDTGELFF.

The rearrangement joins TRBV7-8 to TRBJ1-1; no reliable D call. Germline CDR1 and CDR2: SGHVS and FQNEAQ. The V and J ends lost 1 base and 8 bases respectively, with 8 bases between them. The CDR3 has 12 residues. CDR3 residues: CASSLGGPEAFF. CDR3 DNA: TGTGCCAGCAGCTTAGGGGGTCCCGAAGCTTTCTTT.

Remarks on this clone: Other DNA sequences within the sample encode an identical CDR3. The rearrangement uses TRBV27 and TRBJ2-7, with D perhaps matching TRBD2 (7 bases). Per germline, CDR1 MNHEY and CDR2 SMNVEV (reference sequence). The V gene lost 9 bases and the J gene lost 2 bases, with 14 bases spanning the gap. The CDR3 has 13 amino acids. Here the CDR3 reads CASSPGGAYEQYF. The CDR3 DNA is TGTGCCAGTTCCCCGGGGGGCGCCTACGAGCAGTACTTC.

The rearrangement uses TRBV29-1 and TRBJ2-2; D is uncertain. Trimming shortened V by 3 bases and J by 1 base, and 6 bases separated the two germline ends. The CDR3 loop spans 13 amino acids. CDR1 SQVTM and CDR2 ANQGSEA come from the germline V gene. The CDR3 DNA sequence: TGCAGCGTTGAGAATGTGAACACCGGGGAGCTGTTTTTT. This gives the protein CSVENVNTGELFF.

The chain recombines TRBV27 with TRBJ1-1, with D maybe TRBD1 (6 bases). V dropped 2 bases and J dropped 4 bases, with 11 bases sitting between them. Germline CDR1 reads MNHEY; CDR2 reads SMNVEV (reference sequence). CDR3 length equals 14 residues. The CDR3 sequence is CASSLGGATTEAFF. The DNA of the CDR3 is TGTGCCAGCAGTTTAGGGGGGGCCACCACTGAAGCTTTCTTT.

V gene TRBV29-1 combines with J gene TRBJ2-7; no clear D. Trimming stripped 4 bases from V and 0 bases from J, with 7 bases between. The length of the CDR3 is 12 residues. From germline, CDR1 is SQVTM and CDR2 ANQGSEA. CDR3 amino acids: CSVVGNSYEQYF. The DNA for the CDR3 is TGCAGCGTTGTCGGAAACTCCTACGAGCAGTACTTC.

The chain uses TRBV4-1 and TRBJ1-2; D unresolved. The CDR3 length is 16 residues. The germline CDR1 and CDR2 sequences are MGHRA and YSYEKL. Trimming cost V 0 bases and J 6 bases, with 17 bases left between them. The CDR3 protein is CASSQDRFWGVHGYTF. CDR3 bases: TGCGCCAGCAGCCAAGATCGTTTTTGGGGAGTCCATGGCTACACCTTC.

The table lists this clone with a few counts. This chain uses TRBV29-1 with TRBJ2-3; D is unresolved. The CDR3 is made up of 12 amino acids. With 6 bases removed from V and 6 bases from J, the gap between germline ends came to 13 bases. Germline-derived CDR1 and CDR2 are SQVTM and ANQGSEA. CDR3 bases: TGCAGCGTGGAATTAGGGTCTGATACGCAGTATTTT. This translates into CSVELGSDTQYF.

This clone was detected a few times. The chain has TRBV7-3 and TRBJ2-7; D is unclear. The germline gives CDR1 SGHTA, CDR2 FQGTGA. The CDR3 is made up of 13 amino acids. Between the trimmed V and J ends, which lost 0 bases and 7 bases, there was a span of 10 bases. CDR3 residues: CASSLTTGGEQYF. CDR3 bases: TGTGCCAGCAGCTTAACCACTGGTGGGGAGCAGTACTTC.

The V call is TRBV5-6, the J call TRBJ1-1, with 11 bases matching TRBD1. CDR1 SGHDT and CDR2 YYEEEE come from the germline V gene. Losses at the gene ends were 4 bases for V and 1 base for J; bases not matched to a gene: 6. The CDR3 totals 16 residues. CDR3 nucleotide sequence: TGTGCCAGCAGCCCGGGGACAGGGGGATGGAACACTGAAGCTTTCTTT. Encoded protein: CASSPGTGGWNTEAFF.

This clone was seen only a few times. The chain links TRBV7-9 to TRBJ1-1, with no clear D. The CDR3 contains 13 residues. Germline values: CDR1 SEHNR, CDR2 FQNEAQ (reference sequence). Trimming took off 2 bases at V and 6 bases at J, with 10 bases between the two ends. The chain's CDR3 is CASSLFGRAEAFF. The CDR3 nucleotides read TGTGCCAGCAGCTTATTCGGGAGGGCTGAAGCTTTCTTT.